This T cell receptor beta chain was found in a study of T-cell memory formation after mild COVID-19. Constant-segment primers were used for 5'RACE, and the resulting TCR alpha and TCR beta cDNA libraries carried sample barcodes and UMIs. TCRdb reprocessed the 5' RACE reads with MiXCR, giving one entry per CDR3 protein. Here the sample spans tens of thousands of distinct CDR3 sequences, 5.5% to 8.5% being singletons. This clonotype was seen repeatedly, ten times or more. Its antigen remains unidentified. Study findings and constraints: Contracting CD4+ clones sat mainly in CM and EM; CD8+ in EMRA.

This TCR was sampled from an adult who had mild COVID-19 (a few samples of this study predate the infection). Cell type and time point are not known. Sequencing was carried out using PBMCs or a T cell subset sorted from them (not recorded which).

CDR3 in DNA: TGTGCCAGCAGGACTTTGAATGATCTCTACGAGCAGTACTTC. Its protein product is CASRTLNDLYEQYF. The genes are TRBV27 and TRBJ2-7; no definite D call. CDR3 length: 14 amino acids. The germline V gene encodes CDR1 MNHEY and CDR2 SMNVEV (reference sequence). The V end lost 6 bases, the J end lost 3 bases, and 15 bases lay between the germline ends.